The sample holds a few counts of the clone carrying this T cell receptor (beta chain). Its antigen remains unidentified. The sample belongs to a study of PD-1 blockade in classical Hodgkin lymphoma. V lost 4 bases, J lost 6 bases, and 9 bases lay in between. The CDR3 has 12 amino acids. The germline CDR1 and CDR2 sequences are SGHAT and FQNNGV. Study-wide findings and caveats: The baseline diversity of complete responders showed similarity to that of newly diagnosed patients. Whereas CD4+ TCR diversity had risen significantly by C4D1, CD8+ TCR diversity had not. Reports described newly diagnosed patients as having lower baseline TCR diversity than healthy donors.

Time point specified: cycle 4 day 1 (C4D1), after 5 to 7 weeks of nivolumab. In every patient, relapse followed autologous stem cell transplantation, while exposure to brentuximab vedotin differed. When best responses were assessed, they were complete response, partial response or progressive disease. The data were produced by immunoSEQ multiplex PCR, yet TCRdb's version contains in-frame clones alone and is incomplete. The sample records over 85,000 clones, approximately 90% being singletons. The V gene is TRBV11-2, the J gene TRBJ1-1, with unresolved D. Sequenced material: peripheral blood mononuclear cells (PBMCs), taken before the fourth cycle of nivolumab. This clonotype was sampled from a human donor with classical Hodgkin lymphoma. The CDR3: CASSSPFAEAFF. The CDR3, as DNA: TGTGCCAGCAGCTCACCTTTTGCTGAAGCTTTCTTT.